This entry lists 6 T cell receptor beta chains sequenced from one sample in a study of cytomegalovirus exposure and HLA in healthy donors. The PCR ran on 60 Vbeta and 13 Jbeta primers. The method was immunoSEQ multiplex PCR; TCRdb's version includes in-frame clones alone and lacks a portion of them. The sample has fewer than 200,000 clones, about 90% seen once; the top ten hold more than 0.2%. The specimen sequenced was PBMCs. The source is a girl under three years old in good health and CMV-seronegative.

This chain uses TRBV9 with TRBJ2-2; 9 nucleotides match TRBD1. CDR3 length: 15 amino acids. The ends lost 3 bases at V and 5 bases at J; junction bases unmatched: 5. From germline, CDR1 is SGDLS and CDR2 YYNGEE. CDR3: CASSERQGGTGELFF. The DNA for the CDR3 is TGTGCCAGCAGCGAACGACAGGGGGGGACCGGGGAGCTGTTTTTT.

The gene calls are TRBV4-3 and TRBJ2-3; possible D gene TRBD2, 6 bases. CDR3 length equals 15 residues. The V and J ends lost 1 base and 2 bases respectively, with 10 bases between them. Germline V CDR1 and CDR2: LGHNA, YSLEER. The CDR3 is CASSQGVAATDTQYF. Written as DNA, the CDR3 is TGCGCCAGCAGCCAAGGGGTAGCGGCCACAGATACGCAGTATTTT.

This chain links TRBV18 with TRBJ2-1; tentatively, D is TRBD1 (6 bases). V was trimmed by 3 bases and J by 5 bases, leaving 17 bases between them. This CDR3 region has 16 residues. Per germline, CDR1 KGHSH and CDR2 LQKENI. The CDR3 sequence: CASSPRAPDSHNEQFF. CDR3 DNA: TGTGCCAGCTCACCTAGGGCCCCGGACAGCCACAATGAGCAGTTCTTC.

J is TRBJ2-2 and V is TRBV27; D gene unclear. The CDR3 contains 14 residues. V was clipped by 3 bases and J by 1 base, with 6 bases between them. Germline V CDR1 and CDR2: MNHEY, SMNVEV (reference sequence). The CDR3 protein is CASSFSVNTGELFF. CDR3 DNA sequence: TGTGCCAGCAGTTTTTCCGTGAACACCGGGGAGCTGTTTTTT.

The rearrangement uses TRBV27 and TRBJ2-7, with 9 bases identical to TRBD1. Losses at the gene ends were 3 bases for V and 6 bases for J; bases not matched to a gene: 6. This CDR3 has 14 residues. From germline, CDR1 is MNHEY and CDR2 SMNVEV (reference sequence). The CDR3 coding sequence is TGTGCCAGCAGTTTTTGGGGGACAGGGAGCGAGCAGTACTTC. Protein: CASSFWGTGSEQYF.

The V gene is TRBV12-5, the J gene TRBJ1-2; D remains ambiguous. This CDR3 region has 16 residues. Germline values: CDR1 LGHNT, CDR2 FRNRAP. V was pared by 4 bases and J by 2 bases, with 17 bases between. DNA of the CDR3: TGTGCTAGTGGTTCCCCCGCGGGGTGGATCAACTATGGCTACACCTTC. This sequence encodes CASGSPAGWINYGYTF.